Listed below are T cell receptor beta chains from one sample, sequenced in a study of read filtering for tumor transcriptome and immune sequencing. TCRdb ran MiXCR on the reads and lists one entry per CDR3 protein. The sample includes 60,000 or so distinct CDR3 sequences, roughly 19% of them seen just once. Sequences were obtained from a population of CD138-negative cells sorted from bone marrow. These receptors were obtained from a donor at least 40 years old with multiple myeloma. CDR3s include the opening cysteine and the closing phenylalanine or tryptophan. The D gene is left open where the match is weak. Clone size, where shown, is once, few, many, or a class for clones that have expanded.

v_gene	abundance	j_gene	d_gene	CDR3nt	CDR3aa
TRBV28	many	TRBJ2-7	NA	TGTGCCAGCAAGGGATGGGGTAGCTCCTACGAGCAGTACTTC	CASKGWGSSYEQYF
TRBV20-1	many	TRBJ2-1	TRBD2	TGCAGTGCTAGAGATGCAGGATCTAGCGGGATGGGCGAGCAGTTCTTC	CSARDAGSSGMGEQFF
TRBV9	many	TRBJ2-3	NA	TGTGCCAGCAGCGTAAGTCCTGGCACAGATACGCAGTATTTT	CASSVSPGTDTQYF
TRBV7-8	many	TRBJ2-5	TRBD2	TGTGCCAGCAGCTATGGGGCTAGCGGGAGGGCCCAGTACTTC	CASSYGASGRAQYF
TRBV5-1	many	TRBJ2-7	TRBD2	TGCGCCAGCCACCGAAGCGGGAGGGCCGACGAGCAGTACTTC	CASHRSGRADEQYF
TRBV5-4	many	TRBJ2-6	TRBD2	TGTGCCAGCAGCTTACCTAGCGGGGGAATTTCTGGGGCCAACGTCCTGACTTTC	CASSLPSGGISGANVLTF
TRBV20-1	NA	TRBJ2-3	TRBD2	TGCAGTGCCGGGACTAGCGGAATACAACTCACAGATACGCAGTATTTT	CSAGTSGIQLTDTQYF
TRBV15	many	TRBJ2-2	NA	TGTGCCACCAGCAGTCGGGGGGCCAACACCGGGGAGCTGTTTTTT	CATSSRGANTGELFF
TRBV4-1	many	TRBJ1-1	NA	TGCGCCAGCAGCCAAGAGGGCAGGGGATCGGGCCCGAACACTGAAGCTTTCTTT	CASSQEGRGSGPNTEAFF
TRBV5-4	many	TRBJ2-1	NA	TGTGCCAGCAGCTTGGGGGGGGGCTATGAGCAGTTCTTC	CASSLGGGYEQFF
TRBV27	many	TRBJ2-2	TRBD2	TGTGCCAGCTACTTCTCAGCGGGAGTTAGGAACACCGGGGAGCTGTTTTTT	CASYFSAGVRNTGELFF
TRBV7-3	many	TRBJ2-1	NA	TGTGCCAGCAGCTTAGTAGGAGGGCCATCCTACAATGAGCAGTTCTTC	CASSLVGGPSYNEQFF
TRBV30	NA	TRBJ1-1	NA	TGTGCCTGGACCCTCTTGGGGCGGTTGAACACTGAAGCTTTCTTT	CAWTLLGRLNTEAFF
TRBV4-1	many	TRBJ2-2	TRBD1	TGCGCCAGCAGCCAAGAGACGGGACAGGGGGCGGGCGGGGAGCTGTTTTTT	CASSQETGQGAGGELFF
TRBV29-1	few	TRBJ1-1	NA	TGCAGCGGAGGTTCAACAGCAAACACTGAAGCTTTCTTT	CSGGSTANTEAFF
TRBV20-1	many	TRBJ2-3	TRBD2	TGCAGTGCTAGTGCTTTGGCGGGAGCGGACGATACGCAGTATTTT	CSASALAGADDTQYF
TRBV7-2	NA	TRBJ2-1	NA	TGTGCCAGCAGCCCCCGTCTCGTCCGGTTAGGCACAAACAATGAGCGGTTCTTC	CASSPRLVRLGTNNERFF
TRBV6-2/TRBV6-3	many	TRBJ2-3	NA	TGTGCCAGCAGTGCACTTAGCGTGGGAGATACGCAGTATTTT	CASSALSVGDTQYF